This T cell receptor (beta chain) appears in the sequencing data of a study of blood T cell repertoires in COVID-19. Some clones are missing from TCRdb's copy, which holds only in-frame ones; the method was immunoSEQ multiplex PCR. This sample has 140,000 or so clones, with almost 85% found just once. Input material: PBMCs or T cells enriched from blood (not recorded which). The sequence came from a woman between 50 and 59 years old with acute COVID-19.

The CDR3 loop reads CASSSINRAVREKLFF. Written as DNA, the CDR3 is TGTGCCAGCAGCTCAATTAACAGGGCTGTTAGGGAAAAACTGTTTTTT. The V and J genes are TRBV7-3 and TRBJ1-4; D is possibly TRBD1 (6 bases). Germline loops: CDR1 SGHTA, CDR2 FQGTGA. This CDR3 is 16 amino acids long. The V and J ends lost 4 bases and 8 bases respectively, with 20 bases between them.